These T cell receptor beta chains were read from a single sample in a study of control samples from healthy donors and cancer patients. Sequenced by immunoSEQ multiplex PCR; TCRdb stores in-frame clones only, minus some. The top ten hold around 15% of the sample, which has under 200,000 clones, around 94% seen once. The sequenced sample was PBMCs. These receptors were taken from a man in his sixties with colorectal cancer. The CDR3 runs from the conserved cysteine through the conserved F or W. A D gene is named only where the DNA matches it firmly. Expanded clones are given a class, and other clones once, few, many or no size at all.

j_call d_call clone_size v_call cdr3_nt cdr3_aa
TRBJ1-2 NA NA TRBV4-1 TGCGCCAGCAGCCAAACCGGACAGAGAGCAGGGGGCTACACCTTC CASSQTGQRAGGYTF
TRBJ1-1 NA NA TRBV19 TGTGCCAGTAGTATCTTGGGGGCTTCGATGAACACTGAAGCTTTCTTT CASSILGASMNTEAFF
TRBJ1-1 NA NA TRBV7-9 TGTGCCAGCAGCTCTCACAGGGTCATGAACACTGAAGCTTTCTTT CASSSHRVMNTEAFF
TRBJ1-6 TRBD1 NA TRBV29-1 TGCAGCGTTGGGGGACAGGGAGATTCACCCCTCCACTTT CSVGGQGDSPLHF
TRBJ1-4 NA NA TRBV4-3 TGCGCCAGCAGCCAAGATTTGGGATCTAATGAAAAACTGTTTTTT CASSQDLGSNEKLFF
TRBJ1-2 TRBD1 NA TRBV9 TGTGCCAGTAGGGACAGGGCTGAGTATGGCTACACCTTC CASRDRAEYGYTF
TRBJ2-3 NA NA TRBV9 TGTGCCAGCAGCGTCGGCGACAGCACAGATACGCAGTATTTT CASSVGDSTDTQYF
TRBJ2-7 TRBD1 NA TRBV5-6 TGTGCCAGCAGCCCGATAGACAGGGGGTCGGGGGAGCAGTACTTC CASSPIDRGSGEQYF
TRBJ2-6 NA once TRBV13 TGTGCCAGCAGCTCCCAGGCCTCTGGGGCCAACGTCCTGACTTTC CASSSQASGANVLTF
TRBJ1-5 NA NA TRBV6-5 TGTGCCAGCAGGATCGACGGTAATCAGCCCCAGCATTTT CASRIDGNQPQHF
TRBJ1-2 TRBD1 NA TRBV19 TGTGCCAGTAGTGGAACGTGGGGACAGTCCCCCCCGGGCTACACCTTC CASSGTWGQSPPGYTF
TRBJ2-1 TRBD2 once TRBV6-2/TRBV6-3 TGTGCCAGCAGTTACGTCGGGGGGGCCTACAATGAGCAGTTCTTC CASSYVGGAYNEQFF
TRBJ2-2 NA NA TRBV5-1 TGCGCCAGCAGCTTAGAGGCCAGAGGTGCCGGGGAGCTGTTTTTT CASSLEARGAGELFF
TRBJ1-6 TRBD1 NA TRBV7-2 TGTGCCAGCAGCTTAGGAGGAGGGACAGGGCTCTTGGGTTCACCCCTCCACTTT CASSLGGGTGLLGSPLHF
TRBJ1-1 NA once TRBV7-9 TGTGCCAGCAGCTTAAAGGAAAACACTGAAGCTTTCTTT CASSLKENTEAFF
TRBJ1-2 NA NA TRBV6-5 TGTGCCAGCACCGATTGGGAGATTCTCATTGGCTACACCTTC CASTDWEILIGYTF
TRBJ1-1 NA NA TRBV23-1 TGCGCCAGCAGTCAATGGGGCATGAACACTGAAGCTTTCTTT CASSQWGMNTEAFF
TRBJ2-2 TRBD1 NA TRBV3-1/TRBV3-2 TGTGCCAGCAGGGGGACAGGGCTTGGGCACACCGGGGAGCTGTTTTTT CASRGTGLGHTGELFF
TRBJ1-1 NA NA TRBV30 TGTGCCTGCTCACAGATGAACACTGAAGCTTTCTTT CACSQMNTEAFF
TRBJ1-2 TRBD1 NA TRBV5-5 TGTGCCAGCAGCTCCGTAGGACAGGGACGGGTTGGCTACACCTTC CASSSVGQGRVGYTF
TRBJ2-4 NA NA TRBV20-1 TGCAGTGCTAGAACCGAAAACATTCAGTACTTC CSARTENIQYF
TRBJ1-4 TRBD1 NA TRBV30 TGTGCCTGGGACAGGGGTGAGGAAAAACTGTTTTTT CAWDRGEEKLFF
TRBJ1-1 NA NA TRBV10-1 TGCGCCAGCAGTGCGGGGCGGGGAGCTTTCTTT CASSAGRGAFF
TRBJ1-2 NA once TRBV2 TGTGCCAGTACCGGACGCCATGGCTACACCTTC CASTGRHGYTF
TRBJ2-7 NA NA TRBV2 TGTGCCAGCAGTGAAGGGCTAGGGGTTGGATACGAGCAGTACTTC CASSEGLGVGYEQYF
TRBJ1-1 NA NA TRBV10-1 TGCGCCAGCAGATCGACAGGCCCCAGGAGTTTGGTGAACACTGAAGCTTTCTTT CASRSTGPRSLVNTEAFF
TRBJ1-2 NA NA TRBV19 TGTGCCTCGGGGCCTCCTAACTATGGCTACACCTTC CASGPPNYGYTF
TRBJ1-2 TRBD1 NA TRBV9 TGTGCCAGCAGCTTAACTGACAGGGCAAACTATGGCTACACCTTC CASSLTDRANYGYTF
TRBJ2-1 TRBD2 once TRBV27 TGTGCCAGCAATCCGAGCGGGGGAAATGAGCAGTTCTTC CASNPSGGNEQFF
TRBJ2-7 NA NA TRBV3-1/TRBV3-2 TGTGCCAGCAGCCAAGATGGTGGGACTCCCGGAGAGCAGTACTTC CASSQDGGTPGEQYF
TRBJ2-3 NA NA TRBV9 TGTGCCAGCAGCGAGGGAGCCGGGACTCCCAGGAATACGCAGTATTTT CASSEGAGTPRNTQYF
TRBJ2-2 NA NA TRBV27 TGTGCCAGCAGTTTATTTCCAGGGGCGAACACCGGGGAGCTGTTTTTT CASSLFPGANTGELFF
TRBJ1-5 NA few TRBV10-2 TGCGCCAGCAGTGAGTCGAATAGGGTTCCTCAGCCCCAGCATTTT CASSESNRVPQPQHF
TRBJ2-5 TRBD1 NA TRBV6-5 TGTGCCAGTTCGACAGGGACGAAGGGAAAGACCCAGTACTTC CASSTGTKGKTQYF
TRBJ2-5 NA NA TRBV27 TGTGCCAGCAGTTTATACGGAGAGACCCAGTACTTC CASSLYGETQYF
TRBJ2-6 NA NA TRBV18 TGTGCCAGCTCACCACCGTCATCCTGGGATTCTGGGGCCAACGTCCTGACTTTC CASSPPSSWDSGANVLTF
TRBJ2-7 NA NA TRBV21-1 TGTGCCCCACGGACAGGGTTAGTTTACGAGCAGTACTTC CAPRTGLVYEQYF
TRBJ2-3 NA NA TRBV29-1 TGCAGCTCCCAAACAGGTCCTAGCACAGATACGCAGTATTTT CSSQTGPSTDTQYF
TRBJ1-2 TRBD1 once TRBV5-1 TGCGCCAGCAGCTTGGCTGGGACAGGGATGGGTAACTATGGCTACACCTTC CASSLAGTGMGNYGYTF
TRBJ1-5 NA NA TRBV6-5 TGTGCCAGCAGTACCGAACATCAGCCCCAGCATTTT CASSTEHQPQHF
TRBJ1-6 NA NA TRBV5-1 TGCGCCAGCAGCTTGGCGAAGGGCTCCTATAATTCACCCCTCCACTTT CASSLAKGSYNSPLHF
TRBJ1-2 TRBD1 NA TRBV6-1 TGTGCCAGCAGTGAAGGGACAGGCCTACTCTATGGCTACACCTTC CASSEGTGLLYGYTF
TRBJ2-2 NA NA TRBV19 TGTGCCAGTAGTACACAGGGCGACACCGGGGAGCTGTTTTTT CASSTQGDTGELFF
TRBJ1-4 NA NA TRBV6-2/TRBV6-3 TGTGCCAGCAGTGCCGGGACTCCAACTAATGAAAAACTGTTTTTT CASSAGTPTNEKLFF
TRBJ2-7 NA NA TRBV6-5 TGTGCCAGCAGTTACTCTCAGGGCTGGCACGAGCAGTACTTC CASSYSQGWHEQYF
TRBJ2-1 NA NA TRBV11-2 TGTGCCAGCAGCTTAGTAGGAAATGAGCAGTTCTTC CASSLVGNEQFF
TRBJ1-2 NA NA TRBV3-1/TRBV3-2 TGTGCCAGCAGCGTTCACGGGAACTATGGCTACACCTTC CASSVHGNYGYTF
TRBJ1-2 NA NA TRBV27 TGTGCCAGCAGTTTAACTCCCTTGGGGGGATATGGCTACACCTTC CASSLTPLGGYGYTF